The 32 T cell receptor beta chains given below trace back to one sample, sequenced in a study of blood T cell repertoires in COVID-19. Profiled with immunoSEQ multiplex PCR; TCRdb holds only in-frame clones, not every one. The sample has approximately 450,000 clones, roughly 89% seen once. What was sequenced was peripheral blood. The receptors shown here come from a woman in her twenties or thirties with acute or convalescent COVID-19.

The V call is TRBV7-8, the J call TRBJ1-6; D remains unclear. Trimming stripped 2 bases from V and 4 bases from J, with 15 bases between. The CDR3 contains 17 residues. Germline V gives CDR1 SGHVS, CDR2 FQNEAQ. CDR3 bases: TGTGCCAGCAGCTTATCGCAGGAAGGCCCTTATAATTCACCCCTCCACTTT. Translated: CASSLSQEGPYNSPLHF.

The chain is built from TRBV27 and TRBJ2-7; TRBD2 might be the D (5 bases). The CDR3 totals 14 residues. The V and J ends lost 1 base and 2 bases respectively, with 9 bases between them. Germline CDR1 reads MNHEY; CDR2 reads SMNVEV (reference sequence). The CDR3 DNA follows: TGTGCCAGCAGTTTATATTCGGGGACCTACGAGCAGTACTTC. As protein: CASSLYSGTYEQYF.

V usage is TRBV11-2 and J usage is TRBJ2-7; 12 bases agree with TRBD2. Germline V gives CDR1 SGHAT, CDR2 FQNNGV. This CDR3 spans 14 amino acids. The ends lost 5 bases at V and 4 bases at J; junction bases unmatched: 3. Here the CDR3 DNA reads TGTGCCAGCAGCGCCGGGACTAGCGGGTACGAGCAGTACTTC. Translation: CASSAGTSGYEQYF.

The rearrangement joins TRBV7-6 to TRBJ1-3, with TRBD1 as a possible D gene (5 bases). This CDR3 is 15 amino acids long. Trimming removed 5 bases at V and 0 bases at J, with 11 bases between. Germline-derived CDR1 and CDR2 are SGHVS and FNYEAQ. The CDR3 DNA reads as TGTGCCAGCAGCCTTGCTGACAGCTCTGGAAACACCATATATTTT. Translated, it gives CASSLADSSGNTIYF.

The chain has TRBV4-1 and TRBJ2-1; 7 bases are shared with TRBD1. Losses at the gene ends were 2 bases for V and 4 bases for J; bases not matched to a gene: 2. This CDR3 spans 14 amino acids. In germline, CDR1 is MGHRA, CDR2 YSYEKL. CDR3 protein: CASSQPGQYNEQFF. The CDR3 nucleotides read TGCGCCAGCAGCCAACCGGGACAGTACAATGAGCAGTTCTTC.

V is TRBV2 and J is TRBJ2-1; 7 nucleotides agree with TRBD2. CDR1 and CDR2 (germline): SNHLY, FYNNEI. The V segment lost 6 bases and the J segment 4 bases; nucleotides outside the gene matches: 9. The CDR3 length is 15 residues. CDR3 DNA: TGTGCCAGCAGGCGAGGGCTAGCGGCTTACAATGAGCAGTTCTTC. This encodes CASRRGLAAYNEQFF.

The chain is built from TRBV5-5 and TRBJ1-6, with a weak D call TRBD1 (5 bases). In germline, CDR1 is SGHKS, CDR2 YYEKEE (reference sequence). CDR3 length: 16 residues. V was cut by 0 bases and J by 10 bases, with 17 bases left in between. In DNA form, the CDR3 reads TGTGCCAGCAGCTTGGTGGCCAGGGCAGGAGGGTCACCCCTCCACTTT. This sequence encodes CASSLVARAGGSPLHF. Using reference TRBV5-5 and TRBJ1-6 for the parts outside the CDR3, the full variable domain is DAGVTQSPTHLIKTRGQQVTLRCSPISGHKSVSWYQQVLGQGPQFIFQYYEKEERGRGNFPDRFSARQFPNYSSELNVNALLLGDSALYLCASSLVARAGGSPLHFGNGTRLTVT.

This clone has a single count. Other DNA sequences in this sample translate to the same CDR3. The genes are TRBV2 and TRBJ2-7, with TRBD1 matching 9 bases. The CDR3 loop spans 14 amino acids. In germline, CDR1 is SNHLY, CDR2 FYNNEI. Trimming at V came to 6 bases and at J to 0 bases, leaving 3 bases not matched to a gene. CDR3 nucleotides: TGTGCCAGCAGAGGACAGGGGAGCTCCTACGAGCAGTACTTC. It translates to CASRGQGSSYEQYF.

The sample holds a few counts of this clone. The gene calls are TRBV5-1 and TRBJ1-4, with a weak D call TRBD1 (6 bases). The germline gives CDR1 SGHRS, CDR2 YFSETQ. The CDR3 totals 16 residues. V was clipped by 3 bases and J by 1 base, with 13 bases between them. The CDR3 DNA follows: TGCGCCAGCAGCTCCGGACAGAGTGGAACTAATGAAAAACTGTTTTTT. As protein: CASSSGQSGTNEKLFF. Full variable domain (outside the CDR3, taken from reference TRBV5-1 and TRBJ1-4): KAGVTQTPRYLIKTRGQQVTLSCSPISGHRSVSWYQQTPGQGLQFLFEYFSETQRNKGNFPGRFSGRQFSNSRSEMNVSTLELGDSALYLCASSSGQSGTNEKLFFGSGTQLSVL.

In regard to this clone: Other DNA sequences from this sample encode an identical CDR3 as well. CDR3 nucleotide sequence: TGTGCCAGCAGCCTAAGACTAGCGGGGACCAGCACAGATACGCAGTATTTT. Residues: CASSLRLAGTSTDTQYF. The chain employs TRBV3-1 (or the pseudogene TRBV3-2) and TRBJ2-3, with 11 bases matching TRBD2. There are 17 residues in the CDR3. V shed 4 bases, J shed 0 bases, and the junction held 6 bases outside the gene matches. Germline loops: CDR1 LGHDT, CDR2 YNNKEL (reference sequence).

This clone came up once. The chain uses TRBV28 and TRBJ2-2; D unclear. Trimming shortened V by 2 bases and J by 5 bases, and 12 bases separated the two germline ends. The germline V gene has CDR1 MDHEN and CDR2 SYDVKM. This CDR3 has 15 amino acids. This chain's CDR3 is CASSLETLGTGELFF. The DNA of the CDR3 is TGTGCCAGCAGTTTAGAAACCCTCGGGACCGGGGAGCTGTTTTTT.

The rearrangement links TRBV5-4 to TRBJ1-2, with D possibly TRBD1 on 5 matching bases. CDR1 is SGHNT, CDR2 YYREEE, per germline (reference sequence). V lost 4 bases and J lost 11, with 21 bases in between. This CDR3 contains 14 residues. The CDR3 coding sequence is TGTGCCAGCAGCCTCTTGGGGGGACCGTTTCGATACACCTTC. This encodes CASSLLGGPFRYTF.

The chain employs TRBV28 and TRBJ2-7; 7 positions match TRBD1. V trimming: 5 bases; J trimming: 1 base; junction bases outside the gene matches: 5. Germline assignment: CDR1 MDHEN and CDR2 SYDVKM. The CDR3 consists of 14 residues. The CDR3 DNA follows: TGTGCCAGCAGTCCGGAGACAGGGTCCTACGAGCAGTACTTC. Amino acids: CASSPETGSYEQYF.

Concerning this clone: Other DNA sequences in this specimen translate into the identical CDR3. The chain's CDR3 is CASSLTGNEQYF. The CDR3 DNA sequence: TGCGCCAGCAGCTTGACGGGTAACGAGCAGTACTTC. V usage is TRBV5-1 and J usage is TRBJ2-7; D not certain. Germline V lookup: CDR1 SGHRS, CDR2 YFSETQ. The CDR3 has 12 residues. V lost 1 base and J 5 bases, leaving 7 bases between the germline ends. Combining the CDR3 with reference TRBV5-1 and TRBJ2-7 gives the whole variable domain KAGVTQTPRYLIKTRGQQVTLSCSPISGHRSVSWYQQTPGQGLQFLFEYFSETQRNKGNFPGRFSGRQFSNSRSEMNVSTLELGDSALYLCASSLTGNEQYFGPGTRLTVT.

The V gene is TRBV6-5, the J gene TRBJ1-6; 8 nucleotides align to TRBD1. CDR1 is MNHEY, CDR2 SVGAGI, per germline. V shed 6 bases, J shed 9 bases, and the junction held 7 bases outside the gene matches. The CDR3 is 14 residues long. The chain's CDR3 is CASSSDRALSPLHF. The CDR3 nucleotides read TGTGCCAGCAGCTCGGACAGGGCTCTTTCACCCCTCCACTTT.

This sequence joins TRBV9 and TRBJ2-5; TRBD2 is a possible D gene (6 bases). V lost 5 bases and J lost 2, with 13 bases in between. Germline V gene sequence: CDR1 SGDLS, CDR2 YYNGEE. The CDR3 has 14 residues. The CDR3 DNA is TGTGCCAGCAGTGGGCGGGAATCACAAGAGACCCAGTACTTC. Its translation: CASSGRESQETQYF.

This chain connects TRBV4-2 to TRBJ2-7; possible D gene TRBD2, 5 bases. The germline V gene encodes CDR1 LGHNA and CDR2 YNFKEQ. CDR3 length: 14 amino acids. The germline V and J ends were trimmed by 1 base and 2 bases, with 9 bases remaining between them. CDR3 in amino acids: CASSQAGNAYEQYF. Here the CDR3 DNA reads TGTGCCAGCAGCCAAGCGGGGAACGCCTACGAGCAGTACTTC.

This clone showed up just a few times. V is TRBV7-8 and J is TRBJ1-5; D might be TRBD1 (5 bases). CDR3 size: 14 residues. Germline V CDR1 and CDR2: SGHVS, FQNEAQ. With 5 bases removed from V and 3 bases from J, the gap between germline ends came to 11 bases. CDR3 DNA sequence: TGTGCCAGCAGCCCTGACAGAAACAATCAGCCCCAGCATTTT. The encoded protein is CASSPDRNNQPQHF.

V and J are TRBV28 and TRBJ2-5; D is unresolved. The CDR3 is made up of 11 amino acids. Germline loops: CDR1 MDHEN, CDR2 SYDVKM. V was clipped by 3 bases and J by 7 bases, with 6 bases between them. The CDR3 protein is CASSFLGTQYF. The CDR3 DNA reads TGTGCCAGCAGTTTCCTAGGGACCCAGTACTTC.

Concerning this clone itself: Other DNA sequences in this specimen translate into the identical CDR3. The chain carries TRBV29-1 and TRBJ1-1; no reliable D call. Trimming removed 6 bases from V and 2 bases from J, with 7 bases in between. CDR3 length: 11 residues. The germline V gene has CDR1 SQVTM and CDR2 ANQGSEA. CDR3 nucleotides: TGCAGCGTCGTCTCCAACACTGAAGCTTTCTTT. This sequence encodes CSVVSNTEAFF.

Worth noting for this clone: In the same sample, other DNA sequences code for this CDR3. The V and J genes are TRBV2 and TRBJ2-5; TRBD2 matches at 8 bases. The J segment lost 1 base and the V segment lost 3 bases, leaving 7 bases of the junction unmatched. Looked up from germline, CDR1 is SNHLY and CDR2 is FYNNEI. The CDR3 totals 16 residues. The CDR3 sequence is CASSDTRRGAQETQYF. The CDR3 DNA reads TGTGCCAGCAGTGATACGCGGCGGGGGGCCCAAGAGACCCAGTACTTC.

This chain uses TRBV2 with TRBJ2-3; a possible D gene is TRBD1 (6 bases). Germline V lookup: CDR1 SNHLY, CDR2 FYNNEI. The CDR3 sequence is 15 residues long. V was trimmed by 8 bases and J by 6 bases, leaving 21 bases between them. CDR3: CASLRIQGPQDTQYF. As DNA, the CDR3 is TGTGCCAGCCTAAGGATTCAGGGGCCTCAGGATACGCAGTATTTT.

V is TRBV10-2 and J is TRBJ2-7, with 9 bases that match TRBD1. Germline V CDR1 and CDR2: WSHSY, SAAADI. V gave up 6 bases and J gave up 0 bases; unmatched junction bases: 3. CDR3 length: 14 residues. The CDR3 region has the DNA TGCGCCAGCAGCCGGGACAGGGCCTCCTACGAGCAGTACTTC. This codes for CASSRDRASYEQYF.

This rearrangement joins TRBV5-1 to TRBJ2-3, with TRBD2 matching 9 bases. Unmatched junction bases numbered 10, after V lost 3 bases and J lost 5 bases. The CDR3 extends over 16 amino acids. Germline loops: CDR1 SGHRS, CDR2 YFSETQ. DNA for the CDR3: TGCGCCAGCAGCTCAGGGACTAGCCTAATCATAGATACGCAGTATTTT. Its protein is CASSSGTSLIIDTQYF.

The CDR3 nucleotides read TGTGCCACCAGCCGGACAGGGGAAAGTCAGCCCCAGCATTTT. It translates to CATSRTGESQPQHF. V gene TRBV15 combines with J gene TRBJ1-5; 9 positions agree with TRBD1. The CDR3 extends over 14 amino acids. Trimming at V came to 5 bases and at J to 6 bases, leaving 5 bases not matched to a gene. Germline V gene lookup returns CDR1 LNHNV and CDR2 YYDKDF (reference sequence).

The chain carries TRBV6-1 and TRBJ2-7; 9 bases fit TRBD2. The germline gives CDR1 MNHNS, CDR2 SASEGT. The CDR3 consists of 17 residues. V lost 4 bases, J lost 4 bases, and 14 bases stayed unmatched. The DNA of the CDR3 is TGTGCCAGCAGTGCCCTAACTCTAGCGGGGAGCCGTTACGAGCAGTACTTC. It encodes CASSALTLAGSRYEQYF.

The chain employs TRBV9 and TRBJ2-1; D uncertain. V shed 0 bases and J shed 7 bases, with 11 bases lying between them. Germline assignment: CDR1 SGDLS and CDR2 YYNGEE. This CDR3 has 14 residues. CDR3 DNA: TGTGCCAGCAGCGTAGGTGGCCCCTTTAATGAGCAGTTCTTC. It specifies CASSVGGPFNEQFF. The variable domain in full, with the rest retrieved from reference TRBV9 and TRBJ2-1, is DSGVTQTPKHLITATGQRVTLRCSPRSGDLSVYWYQQSLDQGLQFLIQYYNGEERAKGNILERFSAQQFPDLHSELNLSSLELGDSALYFCASSVGGPFNEQFFGPGTRLTVL.

The chain carries TRBV29-1 and TRBJ1-1; D is perhaps TRBD1 (5 bases). Germline loops: CDR1 SQVTM, CDR2 ANQGSEA. The CDR3 is made up of 13 amino acids. Trimming left V 4 bases short and J 3 bases short, with 12 bases between. CDR3 DNA sequence: TGCAGCGTTGCGGGGACTACTTACACTGAAGCTTTCTTT. Translating it yields CSVAGTTYTEAFF.

The chain recombines TRBV9 with TRBJ2-7; TRBD1 aligns across 9 bases. Unmatched junction bases numbered 4, after V lost 3 bases and J lost 6 bases. There are 13 residues in the CDR3. The germline CDR1 and CDR2 sequences are SGDLS and YYNGEE. This chain's CDR3 is CASSGGTGLEQYF. CDR3 bases: TGTGCCAGCAGCGGAGGGACAGGGCTCGAGCAGTACTTC.

The CDR3 coding sequence is TGTGCCTGGACCAAGCCTGGGAGTGTCCCCCGGGAGCTGTTTTTT. Protein: CAWTKPGSVPRELFF. J is TRBJ2-2 and V is TRBV30, with D perhaps matching TRBD2 (5 bases). V gave up 4 bases and J gave up 9 bases, with 21 bases separating them. This CDR3 has 15 residues. Germline CDR1 GTSNPN, CDR2 SVGIG (reference sequence).

V is TRBV5-4 and J is TRBJ2-5, with 13 bases identical to TRBD2. J gave up 5 bases and V 5 bases, and 6 bases lay outside the gene matches. From germline, CDR1 is SGHNT and CDR2 YYREEE (reference sequence). This CDR3 comprises 15 residues. CDR3 DNA: TGTGCCAGCAGTTCCCTGACTAGCGGGGGGGAGACCCAGTACTTC. Amino acids: CASSSLTSGGETQYF.

This sequence joins TRBV5-5 and TRBJ2-7, with 13 nucleotides matching TRBD2. V trimming: 3 bases; J trimming: 4 bases; junction bases outside the gene matches: 4. Germline V gene lookup returns CDR1 SGHKS and CDR2 YYEKEE (reference sequence). This CDR3 contains 15 residues. This CDR3 is CASSWTSGGGYEQYF. The CDR3 nucleotides are TGTGCCAGCAGCTGGACTAGCGGGGGCGGTTACGAGCAGTACTTC.